The 2 T cell receptor beta chains listed next were all sequenced from one sample in a study of T-cell reconstitution after alpha-beta-depleted transplantation in children. This sample's TCRbeta library carried unique molecular identifier barcodes. MiXCR, applied by TCRdb to the PCR reads, yields one record per CDR3 protein. The table includes hundreds of thousands of distinct CDR3 sequences, about 10% detected once. Sample: PBMCs from the stem cell graft donor, taken from the stem cell graft. All receptors come from a human donor who donated a stem cell graft to a child with acute myeloid leukemia.

The rearrangement links TRBV27 to TRBJ2-1; 9 bases agree with TRBD2. The ends lost 2 bases at V and 9 bases at J; junction bases unmatched: 8. Germline CDR1 is MNHEY and CDR2 is SMNVEV (reference sequence). This CDR3 contains 15 residues. The CDR3 loop is CASSLGGGRAGEQFF. CDR3 nucleotide sequence: TGTGCCAGCAGTTTAGGAGGCGGGAGGGCCGGTGAGCAGTTCTTC.

The chain carries TRBV10-3 and TRBJ2-2, with a possible D match to TRBD2 (6 bases). Germline assignment: CDR1 ENHRY and CDR2 SYGVKD. This CDR3 region has 16 residues. The ends were cut back, 2 bases at V and 4 bases at J, with 14 bases in the middle. The CDR3 sequence: CAISEGSEGPTGELFF. The CDR3 nucleotides are TGTGCCATCAGTGAGGGGTCGGAGGGTCCCACCGGGGAGCTGTTTTTT.